These 27 T cell receptor beta chains came from one sample sequenced in a study of blood T cell repertoires in COVID-19. The data were produced by immunoSEQ multiplex PCR, yet TCRdb's version contains in-frame clones alone and is incomplete. This sample has tens of thousands of clones, with roughly 84% found just once. The specimen sequenced was peripheral blood. These TCRs come from a man in his fifties or sixties with acute or convalescent COVID-19.

The V and J genes are TRBV9 and TRBJ2-7; a weak D match, TRBD2 (6 bases). Between the trimmed V and J ends, which lost 3 bases and 5 bases, there was a span of 21 bases. CDR1 is SGDLS, CDR2 YYNGEE, per germline. The CDR3 sequence is 16 residues long. CDR3 amino acids: CASSATQGTLGDEQYF. The CDR3 DNA follows: TGTGCCAGCAGCGCAACACAAGGGACTTTGGGGGACGAGCAGTACTTC.

This clone was counted a few times. J is TRBJ1-2 and V is TRBV15, with TRBD1 matching over 10 bases. The CDR3 has 16 amino acids. The V segment lost 0 bases and the J segment 2 bases; nucleotides outside the gene matches: 3. The germline V gene encodes CDR1 LNHNV and CDR2 YYDKDF (reference sequence). CDR3 amino acids: CATSRDPGQGNYGYTF. The CDR3 DNA reads as TGTGCCACCAGCAGAGATCCGGGACAGGGGAACTATGGCTACACCTTC.

The V gene is TRBV20-1, the J gene TRBJ1-1, with D possibly matching TRBD1 (5 bases). Trimming left V 3 bases short and J 6 bases short, with 11 bases between. The CDR3 extends over 12 amino acids. Germline V CDR1 and CDR2: DFQATT, SNEGSKA (reference sequence). CDR3 protein: CSASDRGSEAFF. The CDR3 DNA sequence: TGCAGTGCTAGTGATAGGGGCTCTGAAGCTTTCTTT.

This CDR3 reads CAISGLAGVQETQYF. In nucleotides, the CDR3 is TGTGCCATCAGTGGCCTAGCGGGGGTCCAAGAGACCCAGTACTTC. This chain joins TRBV10-3 and TRBJ2-5, with TRBD2 identical over 10 bases. V trimming: 4 bases; J trimming: 1 base; junction bases outside the gene matches: 3. In germline, CDR1 is ENHRY, CDR2 SYGVKD. This CDR3 comprises 15 residues.

Worth noting for this clone: Other DNA sequences of this sample code for an identical CDR3. The rearrangement links TRBV14 to TRBJ2-3; TRBD2 is a possible D gene (5 bases). Germline lookup yields CDR1 SGHDN and CDR2 FVKESK. This CDR3 has 12 amino acids. The V and J ends lost 2 bases and 6 bases respectively, with 6 bases between them. CDR3 in DNA: TGTGCCAGCAGCCAATCGGGGGATACGCAGTATTTT. Its protein is CASSQSGDTQYF.

V gene TRBV5-1 combines with J gene TRBJ2-2, with TRBD2 identical over 16 bases. The germline gives CDR1 SGHRS, CDR2 YFSETQ. The CDR3 is made up of 19 amino acids. J gave up 4 bases and V 4 bases, and 10 bases lay outside the gene matches. CDR3 sequence reads: CASSGTGLAGGQRTGELFF. Written as DNA, the CDR3 is TGCGCCAGCAGCGGAACGGGACTAGCGGGAGGGCAGCGCACCGGGGAGCTGTTTTTT.

The chain combines TRBV7-9 with TRBJ1-3; no clear D gene. The CDR3 extends over 14 amino acids. Germline values: CDR1 SEHNR, CDR2 FQNEAQ (reference sequence). The V gene lost 3 bases and the J gene lost 4 bases, with 10 bases spanning the gap. The CDR3 DNA is TGTGCCAGCAGCTTTACCGAGCTCGGAAACACCATATATTTT. Translated, it gives CASSFTELGNTIYF.

For this clone: One junction end does not reproduce the germline sequence, and a read error may be involved. The genes are TRBV28 and TRBJ2-3; 8 nucleotides align to TRBD1. The CDR3 runs to 14 residues. Germline V gene lookup returns CDR1 MDHEN and CDR2 SYDVKM. The CDR3 here is CASSRRFRGQSNKF. For the CDR3, the DNA is TGTGCCAGCAGTCGCCGCTTCAGGGGGCAGTCCAACAAATTT.

The genes are TRBV2 and TRBJ2-1; 14 bases are a match to TRBD2. Germline-derived CDR1 and CDR2 are SNHLY and FYNNEI. V lost 6 bases, J lost 8 bases, and 6 bases stayed unmatched. The CDR3 runs to 15 residues. CDR3 residues: CASRRGTSGSDEQFF. The CDR3 region has the DNA TGTGCCAGCAGGAGAGGGACTAGCGGGAGCGATGAGCAGTTCTTC.

The J gene is TRBJ2-7, the V gene TRBV7-9; D might be TRBD1 (5 bases). V was clipped by 5 bases and J by 2 bases, with 13 bases between them. CDR1 is SEHNR and CDR2 is FQNEAQ in the germline V gene (reference sequence). The CDR3 runs 14 residues. CDR3 in DNA: TGTGCCAGCAGCATTTGGACATATCCCTACGAGCAGTACTTC. It yields the protein CASSIWTYPYEQYF. The whole variable domain, remainder taken from reference TRBV7-9 and TRBJ2-7, is DTGVSQNPRHKITKRGQNVTFRCDPISEHNRLYWYRQTLGQGPEFLTYFQNEAQLEKSRLLSDRFSAERPKGSFSTLEIQRTEQGDSAMYLCASSIWTYPYEQYFGPGTRLTVT.

The V call is TRBV4-2, the J call TRBJ2-1; 8 nucleotides line up with TRBD2. This CDR3 is 14 amino acids long. Germline loops: CDR1 LGHNA, CDR2 YNFKEQ. J was trimmed by 8 bases and V by 3 bases; bases with no gene match: 6. The CDR3 bases are TGTGCCAGCAGCCAGGGGGGACTAGGGGATGAGCAGTTCTTC. Amino acids: CASSQGGLGDEQFF.

This chain uses TRBV5-4 with TRBJ2-7, with TRBD2 identical over 9 bases. This CDR3 comprises 14 residues. The V gene end was trimmed by 7 bases and the J gene end by 0 bases; junction bases not matched to a gene: 5. From germline, CDR1 is SGHNT and CDR2 YYREEE (reference sequence). In DNA, the CDR3 is TGTGCCAGCGGAATAGCGGGGGTCTCCTACGAGCAGTACTTC. Amino acid sequence: CASGIAGVSYEQYF.

The gene calls are TRBV10-2 and TRBJ2-2, with 12 bases lining up with TRBD2. Trimming at V came to 4 bases and at J to 7 bases, leaving 7 bases not matched to a gene. Germline V gives CDR1 WSHSY, CDR2 SAAADI. CDR3 length equals 16 residues. The CDR3 loop reads CASSGTSGIVDGELFF. CDR3 nucleotide sequence: TGCGCCAGCAGTGGGACTAGCGGGATAGTGGACGGGGAGCTGTTTTTT.

The V call is TRBV11-2, the J call TRBJ2-2; 8 bases match TRBD1. Unmatched junction bases numbered 3, after V lost 4 bases and J lost 5 bases. Per germline, CDR1 SGHAT and CDR2 FQNNGV. The CDR3 totals 14 residues. CDR3 nucleotides: TGTGCCAGCAGCTGGGGACAGGCAACCGGGGAGCTGTTTTTT. This encodes CASSWGQATGELFF.

The genes are TRBV7-9 and TRBJ1-2; TRBD1 matches at 9 bases. The germline V gene encodes CDR1 SEHNR and CDR2 FQNEAQ (reference sequence). CDR3 length: 13 residues. J lost 4 bases, V lost 3 bases, and 0 bases had no gene match. The CDR3 region is CASSLTGGYGYTF. In DNA form, the CDR3 reads TGTGCCAGCAGCTTGACAGGGGGCTATGGCTACACCTTC.

The genes are TRBV7-6 and TRBJ1-3; 8 bases match TRBD1. V lost 5 bases to trimming and J lost 0 bases; unmatched junction nucleotides: 6. Germline V gene sequence: CDR1 SGHVS, CDR2 FNYEAQ. This CDR3 is built from 16 residues. The CDR3 DNA follows: TGTGCCAGCAGCAAGGGACAGGCCCTCTCTGGAAACACCATATATTTT. Translated: CASSKGQALSGNTIYF.

This clone has more than one count but fewer than ten. The chain links TRBV11-2 to TRBJ1-1; D might be TRBD1 (6 bases). Germline lookup yields CDR1 SGHAT and CDR2 FQNNGV. The CDR3 covers 14 residues. With 5 bases removed from V and 6 bases from J, the gap between germline ends came to 16 bases. The CDR3 reads CASSVQGDTAEAFF. The CDR3, as DNA: TGTGCCAGCAGCGTACAGGGAGATACGGCTGAAGCTTTCTTT.

The CDR3 sequence: CASTLLQGTEAFF. The CDR3 DNA reads as TGTGCCAGCACCCTATTACAGGGCACTGAAGCTTTCTTT. The chain uses TRBV6-5 and TRBJ1-1, with D possibly being TRBD1 (6 bases). CDR1 is MNHEY, CDR2 SVGAGI, per germline. V shed 7 bases and J shed 4 bases, with 13 bases lying between them. The CDR3 has 13 residues.

V and J are TRBV18 and TRBJ2-7; D unresolved. CDR1 is KGHSH, CDR2 LQKENI, per germline. Trimming took off 3 bases at V and 6 bases at J, with 21 bases between the two ends. This CDR3 has 16 residues. CDR3 sequence (DNA): TGTGCCAGCTCACCGTTGTCTTTGGGCCCACCCGGCGAGCAGTACTTC. Encoded protein: CASSPLSLGPPGEQYF.

V usage is TRBV11-2 and J usage is TRBJ2-1; the match to TRBD2 covers 7 bases. Germline-derived CDR1 and CDR2 are SGHAT and FQNNGV. J lost 0 bases, V lost 5 bases, and 13 bases had no gene match. This CDR3 has 18 residues. Here the CDR3 DNA reads TGTGCCAGCAGCCCACGGGTCGGGAGGCTAAGCTCCTACAATGAGCAGTTCTTC. Amino acid sequence: CASSPRVGRLSSYNEQFF.

In its sample, this clone was seen once. The V and J genes are TRBV21-1 and TRBJ1-5. TRBV21-1 is an annotated pseudogene. The CDR3 is made up of 17 amino acids. CDR3 sequence: CASSKDGGGHSNQPQHF. CDR3 sequence (DNA): TGTGCCAGCAGCAAAGATGGCGGGGGGCATAGCAATCAGCCCCAGCATTTT.

The chain joins TRBV28 to TRBJ2-5; TRBD2 matches 11 bases. Germline lookup yields CDR1 MDHEN and CDR2 SYDVKM. With 7 bases clipped from V and 5 bases from J, the junction kept 6 bases outside the gene matches. The CDR3 length is 14 residues. The CDR3 here is CASTKLAGDETQYF. The CDR3 DNA reads as TGTGCCAGCACCAAACTAGCGGGAGACGAGACCCAGTACTTC.

The gene calls are TRBV6-5 and TRBJ1-1, with D uncertain. Germline loops: CDR1 MNHEY, CDR2 SVGAGI. The CDR3 is made up of 13 amino acids. Trimming left V 6 bases short and J 3 bases short, with 11 bases between. This CDR3 is CASRVQRDTEAFF. The DNA for the CDR3 is TGTGCCAGCAGGGTTCAGAGGGACACTGAAGCTTTCTTT.

The chain uses TRBV4-1 and TRBJ2-3; 10 nucleotides agree with TRBD2. V was clipped by 0 bases and J by 0 bases; unmatched bases: 6. This CDR3 region has 18 residues. Germline-derived CDR1 and CDR2 are MGHRA and YSYEKL. CDR3 protein: CASSQELAGTSSTDTQYF. In nucleotides, the CDR3 is TGCGCCAGCAGCCAAGAACTAGCGGGGACCTCTAGCACAGATACGCAGTATTTT.

The gene calls are TRBV6-6 and TRBJ2-3, with 8 bases that match TRBD2. Germline trimming cut 1 base from V and 6 bases from J; bases unmatched to any gene: 9. Germline V gene sequence: CDR1 MNHNY, CDR2 SVGAGI (reference sequence). The CDR3 totals 16 residues. CDR3 in amino acids: CASSYWAGGLSDTQYF. Written as DNA, the CDR3 is TGTGCCAGCAGTTACTGGGCGGGGGGACTTTCGGATACGCAGTATTTT.

V gene TRBV19 combines with J gene TRBJ1-6; the match to TRBD1 covers 12 bases. V lost 5 bases and J lost 9; bases outside the gene matches: 8. Germline-derived CDR1 and CDR2 are LNHDA and SQIVND (reference sequence). This CDR3 region has 16 residues. The CDR3: CASSSGQGAQTSPLHF. The DNA of the CDR3 is TGTGCCAGTAGTTCGGGACAGGGGGCGCAAACTTCACCCCTCCACTTT.

V and J are TRBV27 and TRBJ2-1, with 11 bases fitting TRBD2. This CDR3 spans 15 amino acids. CDR1 is MNHEY, CDR2 SMNVEV, per germline (reference sequence). Unmatched junction bases numbered 2, after V lost 0 bases and J lost 7 bases. CDR3 DNA sequence: TGTGCCAGCAGTTTATCGACTAGCGGGATGAATGAGCAGTTCTTC. This sequence encodes CASSLSTSGMNEQFF.